The sequence of this T cell receptor beta chain was determined in a study of cytomegalovirus exposure and HLA in healthy donors. Overall study results and limits: Confirmation in vitro established that a few CMV-associated chains were specific for CMV antigens.

The V gene's germline CDR1 is MNHNS and CDR2 SASEGT. The CDR3 extends over 13 amino acids. The germline V and J ends were trimmed by 7 bases and 5 bases, with 14 bases remaining between them. Comments on this clone: Its antigen is currently unknown. Other DNA sequences in this sample translate to the same CDR3.

Amplification used 60 Vbeta primers and 13 Jbeta primers. This table comes from immunoSEQ multiplex PCR, and its TCRdb copy is limited to in-frame clones, with some not included. The table has tens of thousands of clones, about 80% seen once. The receptor comes from a woman aged 45 to 65 in good health and CMV-seropositive. This chain connects TRBV6-1 to TRBJ2-5; possibly TRBD1 for D (6 bases). The specimen sequenced was PBMCs. For the CDR3, the DNA is TGTGCCAGCAAGATGGGGGCCCGGGAGACCCAGTACTTC. This translates into CASKMGARETQYF.